The clone carrying this T cell receptor (beta chain) was counted only a few times. Its antigen remains unknown. The data are from a study of identical twins. The study, taken as a whole, reports: Some out-of-frame alpha sequences were shared by twins, and these showed excess low generation probability. High-abundance cord blood beta clonotypes had fewer insertions; memory repertoires showed none. The same donors were not followed; conclusions instead depended on cross-sectional statistical analysis.

TCRdb re-called the 5' RACE reads with MiXCR, one entry per CDR3 protein. Found here are 1.5 million to 2 million distinct CDR3 sequences, 25% to 35% of them singletons; the top ten hold under 0.35%. Germline CDR1 is SGHVS and CDR2 is FNYEAQ. Trimming removed 5 bases at V and 3 bases at J, with 11 bases between. This CDR3 comprises 14 residues. The J gene is TRBJ1-5, the V gene TRBV7-6; D might be TRBD1 (6 bases). Input material: cord blood. This TCR derives from a newborn girl in good health. The CDR3 sequence is CASSPQGTNQPQHF. CDR3 sequence (DNA): TGTGCCAGCAGCCCTCAGGGGACCAATCAGCCCCAGCATTTT.